The clone carrying this TCR beta chain was counted between two and nine times. Its antigen is currently unknown. Since all of the isolated RNA was reverse transcribed, expressed TCRB transcripts were what got sequenced. Clones were read by immunoSEQ multiplex PCR, and TCRdb kept only the in-frame ones, dropping some. The repertoire holds almost 350,000 clones, with roughly 21% as singletons. The sample originates from a study of beta chain features in type 1 diabetes. Background on the study: Age, gender, cell numbers and subset yield matched between patients and controls. Whole-study results and caveats: Type 1 diabetes patients showed fewer insertions and more deletions at VDJ junctions. Whatever favoring of shorter templates PCR might show would apply equally to patients and controls. The study left unresolved whether HLA type influences TCRB rearrangement.

This CDR3 is 17 amino acids long. Germline V gives CDR1 SGHTA, CDR2 FQGNSA. The V and J ends lost 1 base and 0 bases respectively, with 16 bases between them. The specimen was naive CD4+ T cells from blood. This clonotype was sampled from a woman aged 18-29 years in good health. The chain links TRBV7-2 to TRBJ2-7, with D perhaps TRBD2 (6 bases). CDR3 residues: CASSLVPGTRGSYEQYF. CDR3 nucleotide sequence: TGTGCCAGCAGCTTAGTCCCGGGGACTCGGGGCTCCTACGAGCAGTACTTC.